Below, 14 T cell receptor beta chains from the same sample are listed, as sequenced in a study of cytomegalovirus exposure and HLA in healthy donors. Vbeta (60) and Jbeta (13) primers were used in the PCR. TCRdb's table, derived via immunoSEQ multiplex PCR, lists solely in-frame clones and lacks some. The sample has 120,000 or so clones; around 74% are singletons. Sequencing was done on a sample of PBMCs. The receptors shown here come from a woman in her fifties or sixties in good health and CMV-seropositive.

The genes are TRBV5-6 and TRBJ1-6, with 8 positions matching TRBD1. Looked up from germline, CDR1 is SGHDT and CDR2 is YYEEEE. V dropped 7 bases and J dropped 17; count of bases not matched to a gene: 17. The CDR3 covers 14 residues. For the CDR3, the DNA is TGTGCCAGCTGGGCGTCTGACAGGGGAGTAACGATCCACTTT. Encoded protein: CASWASDRGVTIHF.

The rearrangement joins TRBV11-3 to TRBJ2-5, with TRBD2 matching over 11 bases. Trimming cost V 5 bases and J 4 bases; bases outside gene matches: 9. Germline V gene data show CDR1 as SGHNT and CDR2 as YENEEA. There are 16 residues in the CDR3. CDR3 sequence reads: CASSAALAGGGETQYF. The CDR3 DNA follows: TGTGCCAGCAGCGCCGCCCTAGCGGGGGGCGGAGAGACCCAGTACTTC.

The gene calls are TRBV30 and TRBJ1-4, with D possibly being TRBD1 (5 bases). V shed 1 base and J shed 8 bases, with 11 bases lying between them. Germline V lookup: CDR1 GTSNPN, CDR2 SVGIG (reference sequence). The CDR3 runs to 13 residues. The CDR3 region is CAWSDNGGEKLFF. Here the CDR3 DNA reads TGTGCCTGGAGTGACAACGGGGGGGAAAAACTGTTTTTT.

The chain combines TRBV19 with TRBJ1-4; 7 nucleotides align to TRBD1. Per the germline V gene, CDR1 is LNHDA and CDR2 is SQIVND (reference sequence). This CDR3 contains 16 residues. The ends lost 6 bases at V and 2 bases at J; junction bases unmatched: 9. CDR3 loop: CASRKGAGATNEKLFF. CDR3 bases: TGTGCCAGTAGGAAGGGGGCCGGCGCCACTAATGAAAAACTGTTTTTT.

V and J are TRBV5-4 and TRBJ2-3, with D maybe TRBD2 (5 bases). Trimming took off 3 bases at V and 2 bases at J, with 10 bases between the two ends. The V gene's germline CDR1 is SGHNT and CDR2 YYREEE (reference sequence). The CDR3 sequence is 14 residues long. The CDR3 nucleotides read TGTGCCAGCAGCTCAGACTACATCACAGATACGCAGTATTTT. Protein sequence: CASSSDYITDTQYF.

The rearrangement joins TRBV5-1 to TRBJ1-1; 11 bases agree with TRBD1. CDR1 is SGHRS, CDR2 YFSETQ, per germline. The CDR3 runs 16 residues. V shed 0 bases and J 2 bases; nucleotides not matched to a gene: 3. The CDR3 DNA follows: TGCGCCAGCAGCTTGGGGGACAGGGGGAAAAACACTGAAGCTTTCTTT. Translation gives CASSLGDRGKNTEAFF.

The chain carries TRBV19 and TRBJ2-7; the match to TRBD1 covers 9 bases. Germline CDR1 reads LNHDA; CDR2 reads SQIVND (reference sequence). V was pared by 4 bases and J by 0 bases, with 4 bases of the junction left unmatched. There are 15 residues in the CDR3. CDR3 coding DNA: TGTGCCAGTAGTACCGGACAGGGGCACTCCTACGAGCAGTACTTC. Encoded protein: CASSTGQGHSYEQYF. Full variable domain (outside the CDR3, taken from reference TRBV19 and TRBJ2-7): DGGITQSPKYLFRKEGQNVTLSCEQNLNHDAMYWYRQDPGQGLRLIYYSQIVNDFQKGDIAEGYSVSREKKESFPLTVTSAQKNPTAFYLCASSTGQGHSYEQYFGPGTRLTVT.

The rearrangement joins TRBV6-1 to TRBJ2-5, with 11 bases lining up with TRBD1. The V gene end was trimmed by 3 bases and the J gene end by 6 bases; junction bases not matched to a gene: 12. The CDR3 contains 17 residues. The germline gives CDR1 MNHNS, CDR2 SASEGT. CDR3 nucleotides: TGTGCCAGCAGTGACCGGACAGGGGGCGTGGGGTGGAAGACCCAGTACTTC. Translating it yields CASSDRTGGVGWKTQYF.

The chain couples TRBV9 to TRBJ2-1; D is possibly TRBD2 (5 bases). V was clipped by 0 bases and J by 9 bases, with 13 bases between them. Germline V gene sequence: CDR1 SGDLS, CDR2 YYNGEE. This CDR3 contains 14 residues. CDR3 region: CASSVGRGNSEQFF. CDR3 sequence (DNA): TGTGCCAGCAGCGTAGGCCGAGGGAACAGTGAGCAGTTCTTC.

This chain joins TRBV7-9 and TRBJ2-7; D might be TRBD2 (5 bases). Trimming cost V 2 bases and J 4 bases, with 6 bases left between them. Per the germline V gene, CDR1 is SEHNR and CDR2 is FQNEAQ (reference sequence). This CDR3 spans 12 amino acids. CDR3 region: CASSLSGYEQYF. The CDR3 region has the DNA TGTGCCAGCAGCTTAAGCGGATACGAGCAGTACTTC.

This rearrangement joins TRBV11-1 to TRBJ2-3; 11 nucleotides agree with TRBD2. After removal of 5 bases from V and 0 bases from J, the junction contained 10 bases not matched to a gene. This CDR3 region has 18 residues. Germline V CDR1 and CDR2: SGHAT, FQDESV (reference sequence). The CDR3 is CASSERLSGGVSTDTQYF. In nucleotides, the CDR3 is TGTGCCAGCAGCGAACGACTTAGCGGGGGGGTAAGCACAGATACGCAGTATTTT. Combining the CDR3 with reference TRBV11-1 and TRBJ2-3 gives the whole variable domain EAEVAQSPRYKITEKSQAVAFWCDPISGHATLYWYRQILGQGPELLVQFQDESVVDDSQLPKDRFSAERLKGVDSTLKIQPAELGDSAMYLCASSERLSGGVSTDTQYFGPGTRLTVL.

This clone turned up a few times. The V gene is TRBV5-4, the J gene TRBJ2-3; possible D gene TRBD2, 5 bases. The V end lost 0 bases, the J end lost 3 bases, and 8 bases lay between the germline ends. The CDR3 is made up of 14 amino acids. CDR1 SGHNT and CDR2 YYREEE come from the germline V gene (reference sequence). CDR3 protein: CASSLERETDTQYF. The CDR3 region has the DNA TGTGCCAGCAGCTTGGAGAGGGAGACAGATACGCAGTATTTT.

This rearrangement joins TRBV5-1 to TRBJ1-2, with 7 bases fitting TRBD1. CDR3 length equals 14 residues. Germline V gene sequence: CDR1 SGHRS, CDR2 YFSETQ. V lost 0 bases, J lost 7 bases, and 6 bases stayed unmatched. CDR3 sequence: CASSLARGGGGYTF. In DNA form, the CDR3 reads TGCGCCAGCAGCTTGGCCAGAGGGGGCGGTGGCTACACCTTC.

The J gene is TRBJ2-5, the V gene TRBV5-4, with 8 nucleotides matching TRBD2. Germline V gives CDR1 SGHNT, CDR2 YYREEE (reference sequence). Losses at the gene ends were 0 bases for V and 4 bases for J; bases not matched to a gene: 2. This CDR3 is 14 amino acids long. The CDR3 nucleotides read TGTGCCAGCAGCTTGGCGGGGGGGGGAGAGACCCAGTACTTC. It is translated as CASSLAGGGETQYF.